The T cell receptor (beta chain) under discussion was sequenced for a study of cytomegalovirus exposure and HLA in healthy donors. Study-level background: Early release data held 80 million to 100 million unique TCRs from HLA-typed donors.

PCR primers comprised 60 Vbeta and 13 Jbeta primers. Clones were sequenced by immunoSEQ multiplex PCR, and TCRdb holds only the in-frame ones, with some missing. Of under 250,000 clones detected, roughly four fifths appear once; the ten largest clones hold 1.5% to 2%. Trimming shortened V by 3 bases and J by 2 bases, and 10 bases separated the two germline ends. CDR1 is SQVTM and CDR2 is ANQGSEA in the germline V gene. The length of the CDR3 is 13 residues. Turning to this clone: Antigen: not known.

General observations from the study: Rare TCR sequences predominated, though certain public TCRs were found in many donors. TCR beta sequences reportedly predicted most subjects' HLA-A and HLA-B alleles accurately. The authors later found HLA-associated TCR beta chains more clonally expanded than equally common others.

This clonotype originated in a man in his thirties or forties in good health and CMV-seronegative. J is TRBJ1-1 and V is TRBV29-1; no clear D gene. The specimen sequenced was PBMCs. In DNA, the CDR3 is TGCAGCGTTGATAGCTTTCGCAACACTGAAGCTTTCTTT. As protein: CSVDSFRNTEAFF.